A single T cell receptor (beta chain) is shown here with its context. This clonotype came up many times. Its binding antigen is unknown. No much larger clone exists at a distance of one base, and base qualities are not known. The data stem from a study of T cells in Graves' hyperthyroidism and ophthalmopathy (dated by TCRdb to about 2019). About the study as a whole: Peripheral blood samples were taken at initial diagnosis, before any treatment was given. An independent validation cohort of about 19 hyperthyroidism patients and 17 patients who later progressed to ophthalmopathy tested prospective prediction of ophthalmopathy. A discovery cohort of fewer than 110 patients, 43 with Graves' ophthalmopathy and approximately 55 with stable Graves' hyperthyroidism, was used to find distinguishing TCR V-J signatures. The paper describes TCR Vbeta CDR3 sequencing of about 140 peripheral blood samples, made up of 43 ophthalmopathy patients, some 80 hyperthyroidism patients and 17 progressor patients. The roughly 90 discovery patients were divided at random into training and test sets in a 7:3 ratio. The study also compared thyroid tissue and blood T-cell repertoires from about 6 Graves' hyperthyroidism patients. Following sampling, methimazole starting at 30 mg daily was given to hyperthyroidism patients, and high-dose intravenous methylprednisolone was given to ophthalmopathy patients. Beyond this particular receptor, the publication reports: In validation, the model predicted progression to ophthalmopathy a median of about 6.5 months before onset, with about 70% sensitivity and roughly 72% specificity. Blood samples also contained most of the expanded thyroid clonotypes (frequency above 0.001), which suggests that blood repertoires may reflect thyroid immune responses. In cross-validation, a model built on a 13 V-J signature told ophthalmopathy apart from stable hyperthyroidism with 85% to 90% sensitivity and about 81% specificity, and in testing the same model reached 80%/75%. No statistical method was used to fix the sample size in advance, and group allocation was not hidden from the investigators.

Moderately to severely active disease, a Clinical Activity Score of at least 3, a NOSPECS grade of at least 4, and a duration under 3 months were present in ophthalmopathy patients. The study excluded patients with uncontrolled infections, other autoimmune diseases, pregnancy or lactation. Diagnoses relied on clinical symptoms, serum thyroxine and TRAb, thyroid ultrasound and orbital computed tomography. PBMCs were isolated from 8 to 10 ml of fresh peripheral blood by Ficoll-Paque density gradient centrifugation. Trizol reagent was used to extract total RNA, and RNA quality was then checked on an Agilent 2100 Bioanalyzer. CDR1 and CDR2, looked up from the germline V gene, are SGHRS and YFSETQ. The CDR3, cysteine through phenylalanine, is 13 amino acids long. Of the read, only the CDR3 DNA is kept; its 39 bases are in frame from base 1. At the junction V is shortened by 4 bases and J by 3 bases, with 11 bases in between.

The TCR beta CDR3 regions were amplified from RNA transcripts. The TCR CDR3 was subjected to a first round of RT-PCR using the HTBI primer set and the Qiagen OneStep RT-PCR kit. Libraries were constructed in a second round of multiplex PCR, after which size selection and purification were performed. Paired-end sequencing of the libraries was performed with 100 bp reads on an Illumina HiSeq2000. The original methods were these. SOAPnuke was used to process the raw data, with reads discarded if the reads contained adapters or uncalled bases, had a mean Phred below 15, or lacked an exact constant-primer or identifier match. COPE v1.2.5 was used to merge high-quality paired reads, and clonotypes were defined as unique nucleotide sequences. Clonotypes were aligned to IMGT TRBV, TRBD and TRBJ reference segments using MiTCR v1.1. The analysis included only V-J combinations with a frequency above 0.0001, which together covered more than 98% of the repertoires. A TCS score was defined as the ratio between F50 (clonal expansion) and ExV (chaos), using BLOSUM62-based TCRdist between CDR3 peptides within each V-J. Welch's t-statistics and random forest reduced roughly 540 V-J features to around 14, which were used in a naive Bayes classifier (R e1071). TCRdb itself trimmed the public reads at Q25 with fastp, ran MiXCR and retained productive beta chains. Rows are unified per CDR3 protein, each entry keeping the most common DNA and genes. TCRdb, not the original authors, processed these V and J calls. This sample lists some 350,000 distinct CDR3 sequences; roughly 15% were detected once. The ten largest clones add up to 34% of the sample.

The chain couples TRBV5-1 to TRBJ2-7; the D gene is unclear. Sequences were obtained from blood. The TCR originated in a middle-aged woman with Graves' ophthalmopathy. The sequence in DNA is TGCGCCAGCAGCGAGGACGGCTTCTACGAGCAGTACTTC. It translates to CASSEDGFYEQYF.